A single T cell receptor (beta chain) is shown here with its context. Trimming removed 6 bases from V and 3 bases from J; junction bases left unmatched: 4. This CDR3 is built from 15 residues. Germline assignment: CDR1 KGHDR and CDR2 SFDVKD. Individuals selected for sequencing had exhibited CD8+CD57+ cell expansion on flow cytometry. These data belong to a study of CD8+CD57+ T cells in acquired aplastic anemia. It was genomic DNA that served as the template for profiling TCR beta VDJ and CDR3. TCRdb re-called the reads with MiXCR, one entry per CDR3 protein. The table lists approximately 300,000 distinct CDR3 sequences, about three fifths of them singletons, with 1% to 1.5% in the top ten.

V and J are TRBV24-1 and TRBJ1-5; 10 bases align to TRBD1. The material sequenced was sorted CD4+, CD8+, or CD8+CD57+ T cells (not recorded which) from PBMCs. The sequence was obtained from a human donor with aplastic anemia. CDR3 sequence: CATSKGQGINQPQHF. The CDR3, as DNA: TGTGCCACCAGTAAGGGACAGGGGATCAATCAGCCCCAGCATTTT.